The clone carrying this T cell receptor beta chain occurred a few times. The record originates from a study of blood T cells in healthy people across ages. A second about 7 to 11 cycle PCR used barcoded and J-beta primers. Unique molecular identifiers of 12 random nucleotides labeled each cDNA. TCRdb redid the calling of the 5' RACE reads with MiXCR, one entry per CDR3 protein. This table has over a million distinct CDR3 sequences, around 45% appearing once. From germline, CDR1 is LGHDT and CDR2 YNNKEL (reference sequence). This CDR3 contains 15 residues. V lost 0 bases, J lost 8 bases, and 13 bases lay in between.

Sequencing used blood. The sequence was collected from a woman aged 55-75 years in good health. The V gene is TRBV3-1, the J gene TRBJ1-4; D possibly corresponds to TRBD1 (5 bases). The CDR3 region has the DNA TGTGCCAGCAGCCAAGAATCCCTCAGGGTCGAAAAACTGTTTTTT. It specifies CASSQESLRVEKLFF.